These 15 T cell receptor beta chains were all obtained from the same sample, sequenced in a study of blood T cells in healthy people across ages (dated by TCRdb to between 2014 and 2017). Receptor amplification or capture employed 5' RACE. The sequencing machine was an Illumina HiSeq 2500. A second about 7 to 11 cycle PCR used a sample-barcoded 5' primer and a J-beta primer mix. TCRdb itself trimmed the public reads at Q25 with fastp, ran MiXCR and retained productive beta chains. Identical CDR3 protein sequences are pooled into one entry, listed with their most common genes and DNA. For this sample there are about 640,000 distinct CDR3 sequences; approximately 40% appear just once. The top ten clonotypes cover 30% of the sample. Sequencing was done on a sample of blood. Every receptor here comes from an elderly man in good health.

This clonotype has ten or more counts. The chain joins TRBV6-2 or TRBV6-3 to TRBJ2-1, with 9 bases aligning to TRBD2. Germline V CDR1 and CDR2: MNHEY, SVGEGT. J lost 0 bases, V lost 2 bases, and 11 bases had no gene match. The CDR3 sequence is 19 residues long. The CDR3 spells CASSYVRFRSGSSYNEQFF. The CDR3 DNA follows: TGTGCCAGCAGTTACGTCAGATTTCGTAGCGGGAGCTCCTACAATGAGCAGTTCTTC.

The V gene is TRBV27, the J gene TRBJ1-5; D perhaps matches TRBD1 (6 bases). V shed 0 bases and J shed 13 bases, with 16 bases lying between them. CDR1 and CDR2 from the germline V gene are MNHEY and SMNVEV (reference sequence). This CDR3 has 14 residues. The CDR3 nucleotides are TGTGCCAGCAGTTTATCGGAGGGGGGATTGCCTCAGCATTTT. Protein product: CASSLSEGGLPQHF.

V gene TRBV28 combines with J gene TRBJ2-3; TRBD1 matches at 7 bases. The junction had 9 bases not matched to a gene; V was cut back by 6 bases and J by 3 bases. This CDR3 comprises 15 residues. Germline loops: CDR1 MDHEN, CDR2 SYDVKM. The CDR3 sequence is CASSAGDRRTDTQYF. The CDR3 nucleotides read TGTGCCAGCAGCGCAGGGGACAGAAGAACAGATACGCAGTATTTT.

CDR3 sequence: CSVAAGGPADTQYF. As DNA, the CDR3 is TGCAGCGTTGCGGCAGGGGGTCCTGCAGATACGCAGTATTTT. The chain combines TRBV29-1 with TRBJ2-3; 7 nucleotides agree with TRBD1. J lost 4 bases, V lost 4 bases, and 8 bases had no gene match. The germline V gene encodes CDR1 SQVTM and CDR2 ANQGSEA. This CDR3 spans 14 amino acids.

CDR3 bases: TGTGCCACCGAGGGACAGGGGAACGCCTACGAGCAGTACTTC. Translated: CATEGQGNAYEQYF. The V call is TRBV6-2 or TRBV6-3, the J call TRBJ2-7; 10 bases align to TRBD1. Trimming took 10 bases from V and 2 from J; bases not matched to a gene: 8. The CDR3 runs to 14 residues. CDR1 MNHEY and CDR2 SVGEGT come from the germline V gene.

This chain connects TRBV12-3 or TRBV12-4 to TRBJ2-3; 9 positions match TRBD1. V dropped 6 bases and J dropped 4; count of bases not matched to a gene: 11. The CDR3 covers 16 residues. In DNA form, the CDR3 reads TGTGCCAGCAGAACAAGGGACAGGGCGGAAGCAGATACGCAGTATTTT. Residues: CASRTRDRAEADTQYF.

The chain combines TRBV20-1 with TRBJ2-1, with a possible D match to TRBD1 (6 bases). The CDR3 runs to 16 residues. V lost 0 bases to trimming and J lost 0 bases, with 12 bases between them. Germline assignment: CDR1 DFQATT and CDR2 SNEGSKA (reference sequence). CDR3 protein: CSARETGSYSYNEQFF. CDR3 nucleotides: TGCAGTGCTAGAGAGACAGGTTCCTACTCCTACAATGAGCAGTTCTTC.

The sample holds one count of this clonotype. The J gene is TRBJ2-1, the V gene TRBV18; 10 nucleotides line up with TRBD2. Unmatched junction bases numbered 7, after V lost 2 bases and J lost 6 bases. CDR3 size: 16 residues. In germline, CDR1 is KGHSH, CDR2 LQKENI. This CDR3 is CASSPVSGRAVNEQFF. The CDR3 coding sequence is TGTGCCAGCTCACCAGTAAGCGGGAGGGCCGTCAATGAGCAGTTCTTC. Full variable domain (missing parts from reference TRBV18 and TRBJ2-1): NAGVMQNPRHLVRRRGQEARLRCSPMKGHSHVYWYRQLPEEGLKFMVYLQKENIIDESGMPKERFSAEFPKEGPSILRIQQVVRGDSAAYFCASSPVSGRAVNEQFFGPGTRLTVL.

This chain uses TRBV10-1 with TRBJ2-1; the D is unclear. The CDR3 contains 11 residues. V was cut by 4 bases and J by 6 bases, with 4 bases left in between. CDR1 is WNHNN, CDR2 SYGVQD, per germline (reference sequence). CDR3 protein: CASSGANEQFF. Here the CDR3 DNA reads TGCGCCAGCAGTGGAGCCAATGAGCAGTTCTTC.

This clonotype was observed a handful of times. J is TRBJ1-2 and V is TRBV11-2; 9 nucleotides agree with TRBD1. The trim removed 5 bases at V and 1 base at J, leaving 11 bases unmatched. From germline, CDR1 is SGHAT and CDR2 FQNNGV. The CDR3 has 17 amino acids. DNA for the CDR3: TGTGCCAGCAGCCCAAGGACAGGGGAGGATTATAACTATGGCTACACCTTC. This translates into CASSPRTGEDYNYGYTF.

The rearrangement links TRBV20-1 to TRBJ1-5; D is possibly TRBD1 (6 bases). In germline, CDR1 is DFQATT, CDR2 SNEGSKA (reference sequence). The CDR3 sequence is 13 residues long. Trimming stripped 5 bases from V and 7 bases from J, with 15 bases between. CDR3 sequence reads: CSARQASGQPQHF. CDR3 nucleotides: TGCAGTGCTCGACAGGCTAGCGGACAGCCCCAGCATTTT.

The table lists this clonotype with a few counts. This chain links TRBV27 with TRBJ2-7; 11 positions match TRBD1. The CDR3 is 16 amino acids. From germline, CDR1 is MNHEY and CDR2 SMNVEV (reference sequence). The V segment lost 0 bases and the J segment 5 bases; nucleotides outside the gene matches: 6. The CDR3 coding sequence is TGTGCCAGCAGTTTATCCAGGGACAGGGGGAATAACGAGCAGTACTTC. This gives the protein CASSLSRDRGNNEQYF.

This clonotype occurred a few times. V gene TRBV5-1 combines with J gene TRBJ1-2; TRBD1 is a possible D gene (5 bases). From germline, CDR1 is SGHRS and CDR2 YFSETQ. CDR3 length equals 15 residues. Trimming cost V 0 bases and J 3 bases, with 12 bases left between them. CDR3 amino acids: CASSLAQQDYYGYTF. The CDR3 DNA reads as TGCGCCAGCAGCTTGGCCCAACAGGACTACTATGGCTACACCTTC.

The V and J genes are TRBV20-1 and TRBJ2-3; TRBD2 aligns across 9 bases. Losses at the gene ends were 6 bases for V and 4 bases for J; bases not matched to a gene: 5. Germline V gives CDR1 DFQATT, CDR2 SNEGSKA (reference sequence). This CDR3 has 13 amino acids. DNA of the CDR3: TGCAGTGCCAGACTAGCGGAAGCAGATACGCAGTATTTT. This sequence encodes CSARLAEADTQYF.

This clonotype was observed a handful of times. The CDR3 bases are TGCGCCAGCAACTGGGAGGGGGGTAACGAGCAGTACTTC. Its protein is CASNWEGGNEQYF. The gene calls are TRBV5-1 and TRBJ2-7; maybe TRBD2 (7 bases). Trimming cost V 6 bases and J 5 bases, with 15 bases left between them. Germline CDR1 and CDR2: SGHRS and YFSETQ. This CDR3 comprises 13 residues.